This T cell receptor (beta chain) was sequenced for a study of Ad26.COV2.S vaccination and SARS-CoV-2 variants. Study in general: Donor was in the COV1001 Ad26.COV2.S trial arm. Each vaccinee took Ad26.COV2.S intramuscularly, once or twice 56 days apart.

Trimming took off 7 bases at V and 6 bases at J, with 21 bases between the two ends. Germline CDR1 is LGHNT and CDR2 is FRNRAP. CDR3 length equals 16 residues. Stated treatment: some 20 received Ad26.COV2.S at low or high dose, single or two shots; roughly five received placebo; per-sample allocation not given. Sampling happened 63 days after the first vaccine or placebo injection. Study observations and caveats: Estimates derived from TCR breadth and depth analyses may have underestimated total T cell responses. After vaccination, reports described spike-specific CD8+ and CD4+ T cell responses as showing substantial breadth.

As to this clone: Antigen: not known.

Profiling relied on immunoSEQ multiplex PCR, and the TCRdb table lists in-frame clones only, not all of them. The sample holds hundreds of thousands of clones, around 86% seen once. Material: peripheral blood, obtained in a trial of Ad26.COV2.S vaccine versus placebo. This receptor was obtained from a person aged 18-60 years who received the Ad26.COV2.S COVID-19 vaccine or a placebo. V gene TRBV12-5 combines with J gene TRBJ2-2; the D gene could be TRBD1 or TRBD2 (6 bases each). The CDR3 loop reads CASDYWGALGPGELFF. CDR3 sequence (DNA): TGTGCTAGTGATTATTGGGGGGCTTTGGGCCCCGGGGAGCTGTTTTTT.